What follows is one T cell receptor (beta chain) and its context. This sample stems from a study of T cell repertoires in cytomegalovirus infection. Germline lookup yields CDR1 MGHRA and CDR2 YSYEKL. V was clipped by 2 bases and J by 11 bases, with 21 bases between them. The length of the CDR3 is 15 residues. Each CDR3 protein is one row after TCRdb ran MiXCR on the reads. The sample has some 180,000 distinct CDR3 sequences; 7.5% to 10% are singletons. Sample: PBMCs. The J gene is TRBJ1-1, the V gene TRBV4-1; no firm D call. The TCR originated in a human donor in good health (CMV status not recorded). Some clones in this sample may be carry-over from other donors' samples. CDR3 bases: TGCGCCAGCAGCCAAAAGAGGGAGCTACTGGGCGAGGCTTTCTTT. Amino acid sequence: CASSQKRELLGEAFF.